Following are 14 T cell receptor beta chains from one sample sequenced in a study of shared clonotypes between healthy human individuals. Produced via immunoSEQ multiplex PCR; TCRdb's table is partial and in-frame only. The data contain roughly 1.5 million clones, under 99% of them singletons. Sequenced material: naive CD4+ T cells sorted from blood. Subset denoted: CD45RA+ positively selected. The receptor set was obtained from a man aged 25-45 years in good health.

This rearrangement joins TRBV19 to TRBJ2-5; TRBD1 aligns across 7 bases. With 4 bases clipped from V and 5 bases from J, the junction kept 13 bases outside the gene matches. This CDR3 region has 16 residues. Germline-derived CDR1 and CDR2 are LNHDA and SQIVND (reference sequence). The chain's CDR3 is CASSSELRGRGETQYF. CDR3 sequence (DNA): TGTGCCAGTAGTAGCGAATTGAGGGGGCGAGGGGAGACCCAGTACTTC.

In the case of this clone: Other DNA sequences in the sample encode the same CDR3. The V call is TRBV28, the J call TRBJ2-7, with 8 bases lining up with TRBD2. V lost 6 bases and J lost 3; bases outside the gene matches: 10. CDR1 is MDHEN and CDR2 is SYDVKM in the germline V gene. This CDR3 region has 15 residues. Written as DNA, the CDR3 is TGTGCCAGCAGCCCTACGCTGGCGGGGGGCTACGAGCAGTACTTC. Protein: CASSPTLAGGYEQYF.

The V gene is TRBV30, the J gene TRBJ2-3; 7 nucleotides match TRBD2. The CDR3 totals 15 residues. Trimming removed 3 bases from V and 2 bases from J; junction bases left unmatched: 8. From germline, CDR1 is GTSNPN and CDR2 SVGIG (reference sequence). This chain's CDR3 is CAWRIPGLHTDTQYF. CDR3 nucleotides: TGTGCCTGGAGAATTCCGGGACTACACACAGATACGCAGTATTTT. Filled out from reference TRBV30 and TRBJ2-3, the complete variable domain reads SQTIHQWPATLVQPVGSPLSLECTVEGTSNPNLYWYRQAAGRGLQLLFYSVGIGQISSEVPQNLSASRPQDRQFILSSKKLLLSDSGFYLCAWRIPGLHTDTQYFGPGTRLTVL.

The chain links TRBV6-1 to TRBJ1-5; D remains ambiguous. Trimming cost V 2 bases and J 2 bases, with 10 bases left between them. Germline lookup yields CDR1 MNHNS and CDR2 SASEGT. The CDR3 has 15 amino acids. The CDR3 coding sequence is TGTGCCAGCAGTGAATCCGGGCCGGGCAATCAGCCCCAGCATTTT. It codes for CASSESGPGNQPQHF.

This clone has a single count. The rearrangement joins TRBV6-1 to TRBJ1-5; possible D gene TRBD1, 5 bases. Germline CDR1 MNHNS, CDR2 SASEGT. The CDR3 has 13 amino acids. Trimming took 2 bases from V and 12 from J, leaving 14 bases between them. CDR3 sequence reads: CASSELEWGNQHF. CDR3 bases: TGTGCCAGCAGTGAACTTGAGTGGGGGAACCAGCATTTT.

This sequence joins TRBV4-1 and TRBJ1-4; a possible D gene is TRBD1 (5 bases). Trimming removed 0 bases at V and 6 bases at J, with 23 bases between. Looked up from germline, CDR1 is MGHRA and CDR2 is YSYEKL. This CDR3 is 19 amino acids long. The CDR3 protein is CASSQELNSRAGSYEKLFF. CDR3 nucleotide sequence: TGCGCCAGCAGCCAAGAACTTAATAGTAGGGCAGGGTCGTATGAAAAACTGTTTTTT.

The genes are TRBV28 and TRBJ2-7; the match to TRBD1 covers 8 bases. Trimming removed 10 bases from V and 4 bases from J; junction bases left unmatched: 9. Germline V CDR1 and CDR2: MDHEN, SYDVKM. The CDR3 is made up of 13 amino acids. CDR3 in DNA: TGTGCCACCTCAGGGGACAGGACTTACGAGCAGTACTTC. Its protein product is CATSGDRTYEQYF.

The chain joins TRBV19 to TRBJ1-1, with a possible D match to TRBD1 (5 bases). Germline values: CDR1 LNHDA, CDR2 SQIVND (reference sequence). The CDR3 is made up of 14 amino acids. The ends were cut back, 5 bases at V and 3 bases at J, with 13 bases in the middle. DNA for the CDR3: TGTGCCAGTAGTCGCCAGTCGGGGGACACTGAAGCTTTCTTT. As protein: CASSRQSGDTEAFF.

The chain is built from TRBV4-1 and TRBJ2-2; D gene unclear. There are 14 residues in the CDR3. The germline gives CDR1 MGHRA, CDR2 YSYEKL. V lost 0 bases, J lost 6 bases, and 8 bases lay in between. The CDR3 DNA reads TGCGCCAGCAGCCAAGAATTCATCCCCGGGGAGCTGTTTTTT. Amino acid sequence: CASSQEFIPGELFF.

The gene calls are TRBV7-2 and TRBJ2-3, with 11 bases fitting TRBD2. The V and J ends lost 11 bases and 6 bases, in that order; junction bases with no gene match: 10. CDR3 length: 14 amino acids. CDR1 and CDR2 (germline): SGHTA, FQGNSA. The CDR3, as DNA: TGTGCCTTAGGTCTAGCGGGAGGAGGTGATACGCAGTATTTT. It specifies CALGLAGGGDTQYF. Drawing the rest from reference TRBV7-2 and TRBJ2-3, the complete variable domain is GAGVSQSPSNKVTEKGKDVELRCDPISGHTALYWYRQSLGQGLEFLIYFQGNSAPDKSGLPSDRFSAERTGGSVSTLTIQRTQQEDSAVYLCALGLAGGGDTQYFGPGTRLTVL.

The sample holds one count of this clone. V usage is TRBV7-2 and J usage is TRBJ1-1, with D perhaps TRBD1 (6 bases). Per the germline V gene, CDR1 is SGHTA and CDR2 is FQGNSA. This CDR3 spans 15 amino acids. With 5 bases removed from V and 3 bases from J, the gap between germline ends came to 16 bases. The CDR3 sequence is CASSPTQGRDTEAFF. Here the CDR3 DNA reads TGTGCCAGCAGCCCTACTCAGGGGAGGGACACTGAAGCTTTCTTT.

This clone appeared a single time. The chain employs TRBV27 and TRBJ2-6; no firm D call. Germline assignment: CDR1 MNHEY and CDR2 SMNVEV (reference sequence). The CDR3 extends over 13 amino acids. The germline V and J ends were trimmed by 8 bases and 2 bases, with 7 bases remaining between them. Written as DNA, the CDR3 is TGTGCCAGCCGGTTTACTGGGGCCAACGTCCTGACTTTC. This translates into CASRFTGANVLTF. Based on the CDR3 plus reference TRBV27 and TRBJ2-6, the full variable domain is EAQVTQNPRYLITVTGKKLTVTCSQNMNHEYMSWYRQDPGLGLRQIYYSMNVEVTDKGDVPEGYKVSRKEKRNFPLILESPSPNQTSLYFCASRFTGANVLTFGAGSRLTVL.

With regard to this clone: This sample includes further DNA sequences coding for the same CDR3. The chain couples TRBV2 to TRBJ2-1; D gene ambiguous. CDR1 SNHLY and CDR2 FYNNEI come from the germline V gene. Between the trimmed V and J ends, which lost 2 bases and 1 base, there was a span of 3 bases. The CDR3 length is 13 residues. The CDR3 is CASSERSYNEQFF. The CDR3 bases are TGTGCCAGCAGTGAAAGATCCTACAATGAGCAGTTCTTC.

The V call is TRBV10-3, the J call TRBJ1-5; TRBD1 agrees at 7 bases. Germline loops: CDR1 ENHRY, CDR2 SYGVKD. The CDR3 spans 18 residues. The junction had 20 bases not matched to a gene; V was cut back by 10 bases and J by 2 bases. CDR3 sequence (DNA): TGTGCCACCCAGCCGGGACAGCTCAAATCTCGGCGCAATCAGCCCCAGCATTTT. It yields the protein CATQPGQLKSRRNQPQHF.